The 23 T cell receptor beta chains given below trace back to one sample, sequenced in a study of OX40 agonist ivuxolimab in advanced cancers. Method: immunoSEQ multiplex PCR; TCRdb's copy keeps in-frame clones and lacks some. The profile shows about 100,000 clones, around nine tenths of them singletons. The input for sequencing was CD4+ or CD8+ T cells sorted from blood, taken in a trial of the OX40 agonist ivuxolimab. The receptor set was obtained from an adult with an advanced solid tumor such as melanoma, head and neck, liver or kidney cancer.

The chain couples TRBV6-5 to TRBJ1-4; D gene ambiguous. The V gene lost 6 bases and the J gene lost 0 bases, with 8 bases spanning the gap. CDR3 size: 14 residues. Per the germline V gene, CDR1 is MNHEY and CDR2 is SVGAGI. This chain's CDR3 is CASSSATTNEKLFF. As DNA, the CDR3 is TGTGCCAGCAGCTCAGCCACAACTAATGAAAAACTGTTTTTT.

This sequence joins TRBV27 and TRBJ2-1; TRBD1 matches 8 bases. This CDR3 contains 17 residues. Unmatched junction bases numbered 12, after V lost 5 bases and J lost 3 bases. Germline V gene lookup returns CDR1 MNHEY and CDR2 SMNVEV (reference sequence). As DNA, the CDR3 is TGTGCCAGCAGTGCCGCCCCGACAGGGGCGATCTACAATGAGCAGTTCTTC. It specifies CASSAAPTGAIYNEQFF.

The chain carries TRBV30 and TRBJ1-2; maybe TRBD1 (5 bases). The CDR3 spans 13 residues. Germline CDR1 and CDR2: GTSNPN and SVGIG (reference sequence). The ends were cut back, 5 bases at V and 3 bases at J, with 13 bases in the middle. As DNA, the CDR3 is TGTGCCTGGTACAAAGACAGTGACTATGGCTACACCTTC. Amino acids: CAWYKDSDYGYTF.

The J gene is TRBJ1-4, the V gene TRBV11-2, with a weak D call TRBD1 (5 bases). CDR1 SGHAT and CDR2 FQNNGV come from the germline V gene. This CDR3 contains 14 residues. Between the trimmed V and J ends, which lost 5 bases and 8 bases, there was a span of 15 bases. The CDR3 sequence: CASSPPGRDEKLFF. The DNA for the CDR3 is TGTGCCAGCAGCCCTCCCGGCAGGGACGAAAAACTGTTTTTT.

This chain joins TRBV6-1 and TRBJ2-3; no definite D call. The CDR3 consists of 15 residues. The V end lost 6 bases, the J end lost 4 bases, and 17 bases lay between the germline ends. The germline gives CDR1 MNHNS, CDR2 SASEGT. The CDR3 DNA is TGTGCCAGCAGCCACGAAAGCTTGTTGGCAGATACGCAGTATTTT. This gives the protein CASSHESLLADTQYF.

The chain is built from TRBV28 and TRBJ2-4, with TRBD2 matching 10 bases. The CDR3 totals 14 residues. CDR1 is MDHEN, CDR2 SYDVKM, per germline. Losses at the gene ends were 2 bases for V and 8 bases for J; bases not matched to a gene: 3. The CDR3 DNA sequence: TGTGCCAGCAGTTTAGTCCTAGCGGGAGACATTCAGTACTTC. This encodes CASSLVLAGDIQYF.

In nucleotides, the CDR3 is TGTGCCAGCAGTTTTACTAGCGGAACGAACACCGGGGAGCTGTTTTTT. Translating gives CASSFTSGTNTGELFF. V and J are TRBV7-3 and TRBJ2-2; 8 bases are shared with TRBD2. The V gene's germline CDR1 is SGHTA and CDR2 FQGTGA. The V segment lost 6 bases and the J segment 0 bases; nucleotides outside the gene matches: 6. The CDR3 is made up of 16 amino acids.

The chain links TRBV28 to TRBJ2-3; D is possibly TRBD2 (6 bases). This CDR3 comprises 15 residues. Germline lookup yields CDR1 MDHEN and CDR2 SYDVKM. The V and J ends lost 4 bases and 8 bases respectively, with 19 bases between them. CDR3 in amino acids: CASSSPRGTIGTQYF. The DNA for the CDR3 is TGTGCCAGCAGTTCCCCCCGGGGGACGATAGGTACGCAGTATTTT.

The CDR3 nucleotides are TGCGCCAGCAGCTTGGCAGGCCAGAGACCAGGGGACCAGTCTGGGGCCAACGTCCTGACTTTC. Amino acid sequence: CASSLAGQRPGDQSGANVLTF. J is TRBJ2-6 and V is TRBV5-1; the D gene is possibly TRBD1 (6 bases). The CDR3 covers 21 residues. Germline lookup yields CDR1 SGHRS and CDR2 YFSETQ. Trimming took 0 bases from V and 1 from J, leaving 23 bases between them.

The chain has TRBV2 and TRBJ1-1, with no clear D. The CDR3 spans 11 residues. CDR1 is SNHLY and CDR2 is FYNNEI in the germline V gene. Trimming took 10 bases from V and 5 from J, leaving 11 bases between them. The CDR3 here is CATSRRTEAFF. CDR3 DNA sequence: TGTGCCACCTCCCGGCGGACTGAAGCTTTCTTT.

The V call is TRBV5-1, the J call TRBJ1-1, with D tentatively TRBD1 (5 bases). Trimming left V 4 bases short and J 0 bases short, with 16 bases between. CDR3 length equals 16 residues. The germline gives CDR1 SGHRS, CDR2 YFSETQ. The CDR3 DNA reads TGCGCCAGCAGCCCCGCCGGGGGGGGTATGAACACTGAAGCTTTCTTT. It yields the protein CASSPAGGGMNTEAFF. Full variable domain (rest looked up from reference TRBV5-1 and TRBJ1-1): KAGVTQTPRYLIKTRGQQVTLSCSPISGHRSVSWYQQTPGQGLQFLFEYFSETQRNKGNFPGRFSGRQFSNSRSEMNVSTLELGDSALYLCASSPAGGGMNTEAFFGQGTRLTVV.

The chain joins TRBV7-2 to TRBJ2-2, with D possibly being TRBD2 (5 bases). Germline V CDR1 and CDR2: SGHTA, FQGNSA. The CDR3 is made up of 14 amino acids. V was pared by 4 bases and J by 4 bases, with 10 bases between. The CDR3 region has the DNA TGTGCCAGCAGCTCCCGGGGTTTCACCGGGGAGCTGTTTTTT. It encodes CASSSRGFTGELFF.

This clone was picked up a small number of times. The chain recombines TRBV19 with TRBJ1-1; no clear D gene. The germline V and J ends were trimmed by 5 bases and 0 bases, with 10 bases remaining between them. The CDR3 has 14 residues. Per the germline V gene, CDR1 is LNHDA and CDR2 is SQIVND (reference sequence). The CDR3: CASSFLTLNTEAFF. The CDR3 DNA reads TGTGCCAGTAGTTTCCTAACACTGAACACTGAAGCTTTCTTT.

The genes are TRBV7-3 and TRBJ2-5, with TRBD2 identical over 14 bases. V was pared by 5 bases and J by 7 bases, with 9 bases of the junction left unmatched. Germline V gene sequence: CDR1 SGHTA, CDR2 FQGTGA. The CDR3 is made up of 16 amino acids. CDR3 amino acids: CASSPPPTSGRVTQYF. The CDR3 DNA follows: TGTGCCAGCAGCCCTCCTCCGACTAGCGGGAGGGTGACCCAGTACTTC.

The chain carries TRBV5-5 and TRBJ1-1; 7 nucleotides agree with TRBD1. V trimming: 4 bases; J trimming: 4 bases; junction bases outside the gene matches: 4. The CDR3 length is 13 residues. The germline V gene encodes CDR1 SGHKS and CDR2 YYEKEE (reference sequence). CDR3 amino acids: CASSPQGGTEAFF. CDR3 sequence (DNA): TGTGCCAGCAGCCCTCAGGGGGGCACTGAAGCTTTCTTT.

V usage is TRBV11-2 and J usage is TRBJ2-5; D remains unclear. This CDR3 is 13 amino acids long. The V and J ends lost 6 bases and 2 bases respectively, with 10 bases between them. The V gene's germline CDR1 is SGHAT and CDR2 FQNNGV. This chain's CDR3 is CASSPDGQETQYF. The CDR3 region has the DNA TGTGCCAGCAGTCCCGACGGTCAAGAGACCCAGTACTTC.

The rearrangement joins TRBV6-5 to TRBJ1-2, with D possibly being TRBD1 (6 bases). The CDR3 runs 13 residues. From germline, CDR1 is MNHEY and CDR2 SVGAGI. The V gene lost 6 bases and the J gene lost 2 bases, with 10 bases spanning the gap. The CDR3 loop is CASSLGQNYGYTF. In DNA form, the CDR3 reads TGTGCCAGCAGCCTTGGACAGAACTATGGCTACACCTTC.

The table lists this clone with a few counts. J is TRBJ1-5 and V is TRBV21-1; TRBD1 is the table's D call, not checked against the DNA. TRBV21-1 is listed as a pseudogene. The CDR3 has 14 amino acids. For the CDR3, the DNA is TGTGCCAGCAGCGGTCCTTGGCAGAATCAGCCCCAGCATTTT. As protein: CASSGPWQNQPQHF.

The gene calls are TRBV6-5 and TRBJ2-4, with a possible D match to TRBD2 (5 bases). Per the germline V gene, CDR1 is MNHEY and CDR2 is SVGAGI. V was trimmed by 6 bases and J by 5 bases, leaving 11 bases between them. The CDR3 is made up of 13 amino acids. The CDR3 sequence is CASRAGVQNIQYF. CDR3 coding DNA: TGTGCCAGCAGGGCGGGTGTCCAAAACATTCAGTACTTC.

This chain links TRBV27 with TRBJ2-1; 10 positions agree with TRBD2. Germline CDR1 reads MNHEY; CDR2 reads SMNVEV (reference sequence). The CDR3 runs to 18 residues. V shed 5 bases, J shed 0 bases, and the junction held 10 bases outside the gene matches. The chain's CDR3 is CASSPLGLAASSYNEQFF. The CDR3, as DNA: TGTGCCAGCAGTCCCCTCGGACTAGCGGCAAGCTCCTACAATGAGCAGTTCTTC.

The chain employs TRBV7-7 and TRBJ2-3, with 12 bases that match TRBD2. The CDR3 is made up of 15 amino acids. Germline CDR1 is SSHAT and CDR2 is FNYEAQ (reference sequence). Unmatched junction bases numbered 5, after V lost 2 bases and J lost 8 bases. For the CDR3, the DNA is TGTGCCAGCAGCTTATCTAGCGGGGGGGCCGGTACGCAGTATTTT. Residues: CASSLSSGGAGTQYF.

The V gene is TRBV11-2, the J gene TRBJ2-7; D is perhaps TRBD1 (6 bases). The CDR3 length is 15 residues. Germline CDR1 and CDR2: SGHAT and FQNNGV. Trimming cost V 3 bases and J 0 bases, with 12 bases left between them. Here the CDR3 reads CASSFRTAFSYEQYF. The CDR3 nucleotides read TGTGCCAGCAGCTTTCGGACAGCCTTCTCCTACGAGCAGTACTTC.

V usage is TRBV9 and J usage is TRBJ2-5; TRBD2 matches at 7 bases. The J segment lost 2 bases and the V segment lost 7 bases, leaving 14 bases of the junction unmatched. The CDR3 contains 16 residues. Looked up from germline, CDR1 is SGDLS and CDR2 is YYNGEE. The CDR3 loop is CASGVAGTLGQETQYF. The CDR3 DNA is TGTGCCAGCGGGGTAGCGGGTACCCTTGGGCAAGAGACCCAGTACTTC.